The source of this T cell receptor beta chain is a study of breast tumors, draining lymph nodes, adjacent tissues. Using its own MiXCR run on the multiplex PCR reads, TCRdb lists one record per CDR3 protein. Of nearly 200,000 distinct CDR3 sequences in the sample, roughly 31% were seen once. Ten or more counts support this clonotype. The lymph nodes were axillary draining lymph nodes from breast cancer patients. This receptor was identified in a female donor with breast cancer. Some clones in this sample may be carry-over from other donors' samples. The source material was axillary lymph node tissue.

The CDR3 loop is CASSRTGTSVYNEQFF. The CDR3 bases are TGTGCCAGCAGCCGAACCGGGACTAGCGTTTACAATGAGCAGTTCTTC. The V and J genes are TRBV9 and TRBJ2-1; TRBD2 aligns across 10 bases. J gave up 4 bases and V 4 bases, and 8 bases lay outside the gene matches. CDR1 is SGDLS and CDR2 is YYNGEE in the germline V gene. This CDR3 comprises 16 residues.